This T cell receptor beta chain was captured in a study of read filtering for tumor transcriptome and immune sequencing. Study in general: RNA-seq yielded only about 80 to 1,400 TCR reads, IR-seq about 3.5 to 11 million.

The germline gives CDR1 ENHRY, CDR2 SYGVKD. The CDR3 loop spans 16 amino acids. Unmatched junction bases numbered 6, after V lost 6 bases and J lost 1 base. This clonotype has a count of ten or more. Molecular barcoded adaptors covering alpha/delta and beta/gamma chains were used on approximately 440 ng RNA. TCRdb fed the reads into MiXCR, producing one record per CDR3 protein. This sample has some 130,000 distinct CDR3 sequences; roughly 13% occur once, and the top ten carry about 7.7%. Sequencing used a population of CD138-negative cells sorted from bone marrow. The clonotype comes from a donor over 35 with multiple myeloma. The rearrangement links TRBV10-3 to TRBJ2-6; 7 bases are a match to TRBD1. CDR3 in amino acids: CAISPRQGSGANVLTF. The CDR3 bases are TGTGCCATCAGCCCCAGACAGGGTTCTGGGGCCAACGTCCTGACTTTC.